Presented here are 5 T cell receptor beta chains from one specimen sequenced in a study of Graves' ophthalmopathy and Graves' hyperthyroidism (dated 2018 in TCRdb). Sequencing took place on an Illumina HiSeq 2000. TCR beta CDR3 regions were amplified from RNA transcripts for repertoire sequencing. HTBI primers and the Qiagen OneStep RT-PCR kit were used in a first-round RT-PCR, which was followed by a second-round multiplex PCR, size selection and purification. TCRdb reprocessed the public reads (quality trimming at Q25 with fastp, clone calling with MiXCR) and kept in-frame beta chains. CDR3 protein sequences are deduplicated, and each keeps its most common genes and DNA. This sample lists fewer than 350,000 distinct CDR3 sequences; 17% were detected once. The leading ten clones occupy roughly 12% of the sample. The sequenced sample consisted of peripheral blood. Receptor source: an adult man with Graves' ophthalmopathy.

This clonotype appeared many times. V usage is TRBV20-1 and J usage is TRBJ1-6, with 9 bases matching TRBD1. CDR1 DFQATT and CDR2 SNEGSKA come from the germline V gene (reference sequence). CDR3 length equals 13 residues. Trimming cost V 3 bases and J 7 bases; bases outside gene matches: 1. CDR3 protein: CSARGQGNSPLHF. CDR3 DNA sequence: TGCAGTGCTAGGGGACAGGGAAATTCACCCCTCCACTTT.

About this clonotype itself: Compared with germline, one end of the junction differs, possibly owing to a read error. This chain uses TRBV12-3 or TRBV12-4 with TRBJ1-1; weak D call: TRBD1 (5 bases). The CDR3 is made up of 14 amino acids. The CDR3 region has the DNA TGTGCCAGCACTATAGTCAGGGTTAAAGCTGAAGCTTACTTT. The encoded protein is CASTIVRVKAEAYF.

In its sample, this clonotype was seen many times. CDR3 amino acids: CASSNPGQGVYEQYF. In DNA form, the CDR3 reads TGCGCCAGCAGCAATCCTGGACAGGGTGTCTACGAGCAGTACTTC. V and J are TRBV5-1 and TRBJ2-7, with 8 bases aligning to TRBD1. Trimming took 4 bases from V and 3 from J; bases not matched to a gene: 9. This CDR3 has 15 amino acids. Germline V gene data show CDR1 as SGHRS and CDR2 as YFSETQ.

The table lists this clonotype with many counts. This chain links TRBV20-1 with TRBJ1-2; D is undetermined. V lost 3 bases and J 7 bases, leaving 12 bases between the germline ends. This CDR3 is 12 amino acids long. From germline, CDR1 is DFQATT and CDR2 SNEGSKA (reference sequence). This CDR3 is CSASGTVGGYTF. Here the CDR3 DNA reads TGCAGTGCTAGCGGAACCGTGGGTGGCTACACCTTC.

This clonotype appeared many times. CDR3: CASNTGTYEAFF. CDR3 DNA: TGTGCCAGTAATACCGGGACATACGAAGCTTTCTTT. The V gene is TRBV19, the J gene TRBJ1-1; weak D call: TRBD1 (6 bases). This CDR3 region has 12 residues. Trimming pared 7 bases from V and 8 bases from J, leaving 14 bases between. The germline CDR1 and CDR2 sequences are LNHDA and SQIVND (reference sequence).